Described below is a single T cell receptor beta chain sequence and its context. The antigen is unknown. Phenotypically, naive CD8+ T cells corresponded to CD45RO-CCR7+CD27+CD95-. Germline values: CDR1 LNHDA, CDR2 SQIVND (reference sequence). The CDR3 loop spans 14 amino acids. The libraries of TRB cDNA were prepared using 5' RACE with UMI labels. Each CDR3 protein gets one entry in TCRdb, which reprocessed the 5' RACE reads and gives no DNA. Its table lists tens of thousands of distinct CDR3 sequences. This sample was included in a study of CXCR3-negative and CXCR3-positive naive CD8 T cells. In the study overall: The libraries yielded 110 million to 150 million TRB reads, about 1.5 +/- 0.3 million each. Study results and limitations: Hydrophobicity was higher for TRB CDR3s found in CXCR3-positive naive cells than in CXCR3-negative naive cells. TRBV-TRBJ usage matched between naive CXCR3-negative and CXCR3-positive cells but not between memory cells.

Sequenced: naive CXCR3+ CD8+ T cells from blood. Regarding subset: CD45RO-CCR7+CD27+CD95- naive CD8+ T cells expressing CXCR3 (TNR3+). The chain joins TRBV19 to TRBJ2-1; there is no DNA to check the TCRdb D call of TRBD2. The source is a human donor in good health. Some clones in this sample may be carry-over from other donors' samples. The CDR3: CASNPRDFNNEQFF. Using reference TRBV19 and TRBJ2-1 for the parts outside the CDR3, the full variable domain is DGGITQSPKYLFRKEGQNVTLSCEQNLNHDAMYWYRQDPGQGLRLIYYSQIVNDFQKGDIAEGYSVSREKKESFPLTVTSAQKNPTAFYLCASNPRDFNNEQFFGPGTRLTVL.